This entry lists 21 T cell receptor beta chains sequenced from one sample in a study of blood T cell repertoires in COVID-19. The repertoire was sequenced with immunoSEQ multiplex PCR; TCRdb's copy has only in-frame clones and lacks some. The sample consists of about 370,000 clones, roughly 91% of them appearing once. Sequenced input: PBMCs or T cells enriched from blood (not recorded which). Receptors were obtained from a woman under 40 who had recovered from COVID-19.

V gene TRBV12-3 or TRBV12-4 combines with J gene TRBJ1-2; D may be TRBD1 (5 bases). This CDR3 region has 13 residues. V dropped 3 bases and J dropped 6 bases, with 11 bases sitting between them. Written as DNA, the CDR3 is TGTGCCAGCAGTTTTCCAGGGAAGAATGGCTACACCTTC. Its translation: CASSFPGKNGYTF.

CDR3 sequence (DNA): TGTGCCACCAGCAGGGATACAGGGCTTAATGAAAAACTGTTTTTT. It specifies CATSRDTGLNEKLFF. This chain uses TRBV15 with TRBJ1-4; a weak D match, TRBD1 (6 bases). Per germline, CDR1 LNHNV and CDR2 YYDKDF (reference sequence). The V and J ends lost 3 bases and 4 bases respectively, with 12 bases between them. CDR3 length: 15 amino acids.

The chain has TRBV4-2 and TRBJ2-1; TRBD2 matches at 14 bases. This CDR3 has 15 amino acids. The V gene end was trimmed by 0 bases and the J gene end by 13 bases; junction bases not matched to a gene: 5. Looked up from germline, CDR1 is LGHNA and CDR2 is YNFKEQ. CDR3 nucleotide sequence: TGTGCCAGCAGCCAAGAGACTAGCGGGGGGGCCGGACAGTTCTTC. Translated: CASSQETSGGAGQFF.

The chain employs TRBV5-8 and TRBJ2-7; 8 bases match TRBD1. The V segment lost 0 bases and the J segment 6 bases; nucleotides outside the gene matches: 5. The CDR3 extends over 14 amino acids. Germline-derived CDR1 and CDR2 are SGHTS and YDEGEE. This CDR3 reads CASSLGTGRREQYF. The DNA for the CDR3 is TGTGCCAGCAGCTTGGGGACAGGGCGTCGCGAGCAGTACTTC.

V and J are TRBV19 and TRBJ1-5, with a weak D call TRBD1 (6 bases). Trimming took off 3 bases at V and 0 bases at J, with 15 bases between the two ends. The CDR3 length is 17 residues. Germline CDR1 is LNHDA and CDR2 is SQIVND (reference sequence). This chain's CDR3 is CASSMGIQGLSNQPQHF. The CDR3 DNA is TGTGCCAGTAGTATGGGGATTCAGGGGCTTAGCAATCAGCCCCAGCATTTT.

V and J are TRBV30 and TRBJ2-7; 11 positions agree with TRBD1. J lost 1 base, V lost 2 bases, and 4 bases had no gene match. CDR1 is GTSNPN and CDR2 is SVGIG in the germline V gene (reference sequence). CDR3 length: 15 residues. CDR3 loop: CAWSPGTGGSYEQYF. In DNA form, the CDR3 reads TGTGCCTGGAGTCCCGGGACAGGGGGGTCCTACGAGCAGTACTTC.

The chain joins TRBV7-9 to TRBJ2-7; TRBD1 aligns across 7 bases. The germline gives CDR1 SEHNR, CDR2 FQNEAQ (reference sequence). There are 15 residues in the CDR3. Trimming cost V 5 bases and J 2 bases; bases outside gene matches: 9. The CDR3 loop is CASSPSTGSTYEQYF. The CDR3 DNA sequence: TGTGCCAGCAGCCCCTCGACAGGGTCCACCTACGAGCAGTACTTC. Drawing the rest from reference TRBV7-9 and TRBJ2-7, the complete variable domain is DTGVSQNPRHKITKRGQNVTFRCDPISEHNRLYWYRQTLGQGPEFLTYFQNEAQLEKSRLLSDRFSAERPKGSFSTLEIQRTEQGDSAMYLCASSPSTGSTYEQYFGPGTRLTVT.

The chain is built from TRBV28 and TRBJ1-4, with D perhaps TRBD1 (5 bases). The germline V gene encodes CDR1 MDHEN and CDR2 SYDVKM. V was trimmed by 5 bases and J by 7 bases, leaving 14 bases between them. This CDR3 region has 14 residues. CDR3 sequence reads: CASSGQGIGEKLFF. CDR3 nucleotides: TGTGCCAGCAGTGGGCAGGGAATCGGTGAAAAACTGTTTTTT.

This sequence joins TRBV6-4 and TRBJ1-6, with D possibly matching TRBD1 (6 bases). The CDR3 runs to 15 residues. V lost 2 bases, J lost 7 bases, and 12 bases lay in between. Germline loops: CDR1 MRHNA, CDR2 SNTAGT. CDR3 amino acids: CASSDKQGPNSPLHF. CDR3 nucleotide sequence: TGTGCCAGCAGTGACAAACAGGGTCCAAATTCACCCCTCCACTTT.

V gene TRBV4-1 combines with J gene TRBJ2-3, with 10 bases lining up with TRBD2. CDR3 size: 16 residues. V lost 1 base and J lost 3; bases outside the gene matches: 4. Germline V CDR1 and CDR2: MGHRA, YSYEKL. CDR3 bases: TGCGCCAGCAGCCAAGCCAGCGGGAGGGGGACAGATACGCAGTATTTT. Translated: CASSQASGRGTDTQYF.

This rearrangement joins TRBV10-1 to TRBJ2-7, with 8 bases fitting TRBD1. V dropped 0 bases and J dropped 0; count of bases not matched to a gene: 10. Looked up from germline, CDR1 is WNHNN and CDR2 is SYGVQD (reference sequence). CDR3 size: 18 residues. CDR3 sequence (DNA): TGCGCCAGCAGTGAGTCGAATCTCCGGGACAGGAGCTCCTACGAGCAGTACTTC. Translated, it gives CASSESNLRDRSSYEQYF.

The V and J genes are TRBV28 and TRBJ1-4; D is unclear. V was clipped by 6 bases and J by 3 bases, with 11 bases between them. Germline CDR1 MDHEN, CDR2 SYDVKM. CDR3 size: 14 residues. For the CDR3, the DNA is TGTGCCAGCAGCGCGGCGAGCCCTAATGAAAAACTGTTTTTT. This sequence encodes CASSAASPNEKLFF.

J is TRBJ1-2 and V is TRBV5-6, with 10 bases identical to TRBD1. The junction had 13 bases not matched to a gene; V was cut back by 4 bases and J by 4 bases. Germline V lookup: CDR1 SGHDT, CDR2 YYEEEE. This CDR3 is 17 amino acids long. The chain's CDR3 is CASSLELGQGFVYGYTF. The CDR3 DNA reads TGTGCCAGCAGCCTAGAATTGGGACAGGGGTTCGTCTATGGCTACACCTTC.

This chain uses TRBV7-8 with TRBJ1-2; tentative D call: TRBD1 (5 bases). This CDR3 comprises 14 residues. Germline CDR1 is SGHVS and CDR2 is FQNEAQ. V shed 1 base and J shed 4 bases, with 10 bases lying between them. CDR3 region: CASSLVGGSYGYTF. The DNA of the CDR3 is TGTGCCAGCAGCTTAGTGGGGGGGAGCTATGGCTACACCTTC. Variable domain in full (rest from reference TRBV7-8 and TRBJ1-2): GAGVSQSPRYKVAKRGQDVALRCDPISGHVSLFWYQQALGQGPEFLTYFQNEAQLDKSGLPSDRFFAERPEGSVSTLKIQRTQQEDSAVYLCASSLVGGSYGYTFGSGTRLTVV.

The V and J genes are TRBV4-2 and TRBJ2-2; D is possibly TRBD2 (5 bases). Germline lookup yields CDR1 LGHNA and CDR2 YNFKEQ. The CDR3 covers 15 residues. Trimming left V 0 bases short and J 4 bases short, with 9 bases between. The CDR3 here is CASSQERALTGELFF. The CDR3 nucleotides are TGTGCCAGCAGCCAAGAGAGGGCCCTCACCGGGGAGCTGTTTTTT.

The CDR3 loop is CASTPDRAAYNEQFF. As DNA, the CDR3 is TGTGCCAGCACCCCGGACAGGGCAGCCTACAATGAGCAGTTCTTC. This sequence joins TRBV3-1 (or the pseudogene TRBV3-2) and TRBJ2-1, with TRBD1 matching 8 bases. V trimming: 7 bases; J trimming: 2 bases; junction bases outside the gene matches: 7. The CDR3 has 15 residues. Germline CDR1 LGHDT, CDR2 YNNKEL (reference sequence).

V is TRBV24-1 and J is TRBJ2-7, with 13 bases fitting TRBD2. Germline assignment: CDR1 KGHDR and CDR2 SFDVKD. The CDR3 has 15 amino acids. V lost 4 bases, J lost 4 bases, and 3 bases stayed unmatched. The CDR3 sequence: CATSDWTSGSYEQYF. In nucleotides, the CDR3 is TGTGCCACCAGTGACTGGACTAGCGGGAGTTACGAGCAGTACTTC.

This chain links TRBV14 with TRBJ2-1; 7 bases line up with TRBD2. Germline CDR1 and CDR2: SGHDN and FVKESK. V lost 4 bases, J lost 8 bases, and 11 bases stayed unmatched. The CDR3 runs 15 residues. CDR3 sequence: CASSRGGVLKDEQFF. The CDR3 DNA follows: TGTGCCAGCAGCCGGGGGGGGGTTCTTAAGGATGAGCAGTTCTTC.

The chain uses TRBV19 and TRBJ2-7, with D perhaps TRBD2 (5 bases). The CDR3 runs to 13 residues. Germline CDR1 LNHDA, CDR2 SQIVND (reference sequence). Trimming took 3 bases from V and 4 from J, leaving 10 bases between them. The DNA for the CDR3 is TGTGCCAGTAGTATCGGGAAGGGATACGAGCAGTACTTC. Translating gives CASSIGKGYEQYF.

This clone was counted only a few times. The V call is TRBV4-3, the J call TRBJ1-5; weak D call: TRBD1 (6 bases). CDR3 length: 15 residues. Looked up from germline, CDR1 is LGHNA and CDR2 is YSLEER. The germline V and J ends were trimmed by 0 bases and 7 bases, with 13 bases remaining between them. The CDR3: CASSQDRQAGQPQHF. The CDR3 nucleotides read TGCGCCAGCAGCCAAGATCGACAGGCTGGACAGCCCCAGCATTTT.

CDR3 sequence: CSVVPGQGLSNYGYTF. DNA of the CDR3: TGCAGCGTTGTTCCGGGACAGGGACTTTCTAACTATGGCTACACCTTC. This chain connects TRBV29-1 to TRBJ1-2; 9 bases fit TRBD1. J gave up 0 bases and V 4 bases, and 9 bases lay outside the gene matches. The V gene's germline CDR1 is SQVTM and CDR2 ANQGSEA. The CDR3 is made up of 16 amino acids.